Below are 31 T cell receptor beta chains sequenced from a single sample in a study of blood T cell repertoires in COVID-19. Profiled with immunoSEQ multiplex PCR; TCRdb holds only in-frame clones, not every one. The sample lists more than 60,000 clones, approximately 78% occurring once. The sample was peripheral blood. The receptors stem from a man aged 55 to 70 with acute or convalescent COVID-19.

The chain recombines TRBV11-3 with TRBJ2-1; TRBD1 matches at 7 bases. CDR3 size: 15 residues. V was pared by 5 bases and J by 9 bases, with 13 bases of the junction left unmatched. The germline CDR1 and CDR2 sequences are SGHNT and YENEEA. DNA for the CDR3: TGTGCCAGCAGCCCCGGGACAGACCAAATAGGTGAGCAGTTCTTC. Protein: CASSPGTDQIGEQFF.

The chain joins TRBV7-8 to TRBJ2-6; 11 nucleotides match TRBD1. CDR1 and CDR2 from the germline V gene are SGHVS and FQNEAQ. Trimming cost V 4 bases and J 4 bases; bases outside gene matches: 9. The CDR3 runs 18 residues. CDR3 sequence reads: CASSYAGTGGSGANVLTF. The CDR3 DNA reads as TGTGCCAGCAGCTACGCCGGGACAGGGGGATCCGGGGCCAACGTCCTGACTTTC.

This chain uses TRBV14 with TRBJ2-7; a weak D match, TRBD1 (6 bases). The ends were cut back, 7 bases at V and 7 bases at J, with 20 bases in the middle. The CDR3 sequence is 14 residues long. Germline values: CDR1 SGHDN, CDR2 FVKESK. The CDR3 region is CASKSRTGIGEQYF. The CDR3 bases are TGTGCCAGCAAATCCCGCACAGGGATCGGGGAGCAGTACTTC.

This chain connects TRBV7-9 to TRBJ2-7, with TRBD1 identical over 10 bases. CDR1 and CDR2 (germline): SEHNR, FQNEAQ (reference sequence). After removal of 5 bases from V and 7 bases from J, the junction contained 5 bases not matched to a gene. This CDR3 spans 13 amino acids. CDR3 protein: CASSGTGAGEQYF. The CDR3 DNA reads TGTGCCAGCAGCGGGACAGGGGCGGGTGAGCAGTACTTC. Full variable domain (remainder filled in from reference TRBV7-9 and TRBJ2-7): DTGVSQNPRHKITKRGQNVTFRCDPISEHNRLYWYRQTLGQGPEFLTYFQNEAQLEKSRLLSDRFSAERPKGSFSTLEIQRTEQGDSAMYLCASSGTGAGEQYFGPGTRLTVT.

The chain recombines TRBV28 with TRBJ1-6; the D gene is possibly TRBD1 (6 bases). The CDR3 is made up of 14 amino acids. The germline CDR1 and CDR2 sequences are MDHEN and SYDVKM. The germline V and J ends were trimmed by 3 bases and 7 bases, with 10 bases remaining between them. The DNA of the CDR3 is TGTGCCAGCAGTTTTGGCCAGGGGAATTCACCCCTCCACTTT. The encoded protein is CASSFGQGNSPLHF.

The chain combines TRBV6-6 with TRBJ1-1, with TRBD1 matching over 7 bases. Germline V gene lookup returns CDR1 MNHNY and CDR2 SVGAGI (reference sequence). The V segment lost 9 bases and the J segment 7 bases; nucleotides outside the gene matches: 5. The CDR3 runs 11 residues. The CDR3 protein is CASITGVEAFF. The CDR3 region has the DNA TGTGCCAGTATTACAGGGGTTGAAGCTTTCTTT.

V usage is TRBV3-1 (or the pseudogene TRBV3-2) and J usage is TRBJ2-5; a weak D match, TRBD2 (5 bases). The ends were cut back, 4 bases at V and 8 bases at J, with 11 bases in the middle. Per germline, CDR1 LGHDT and CDR2 YNNKEL (reference sequence). There are 12 residues in the CDR3. The chain's CDR3 is CASSLEASTQYF. For the CDR3, the DNA is TGTGCCAGCAGCCTGGAGGCGTCTACCCAGTACTTC.

The chain carries TRBV10-1 and TRBJ2-3; a weak D match, TRBD2 (5 bases). From germline, CDR1 is WNHNN and CDR2 SYGVQD (reference sequence). The V gene lost 4 bases and the J gene lost 0 bases, with 8 bases spanning the gap. This CDR3 contains 14 residues. This CDR3 is CASSGGLSTDTQYF. For the CDR3, the DNA is TGCGCCAGCAGTGGTGGACTCAGCACAGATACGCAGTATTTT.

This chain joins TRBV5-8 and TRBJ2-3; TRBD2 matches 9 bases. Trimming at V came to 4 bases and at J to 1 base, leaving 4 bases not matched to a gene. The CDR3 is made up of 15 amino acids. Germline V CDR1 and CDR2: SGHTS, YDEGEE. CDR3 nucleotide sequence: TGTGCCAGCAGCCCCAGGACTAGCGGCACAGATACGCAGTATTTT. Protein product: CASSPRTSGTDTQYF.

Only one count was recorded for this clone. The V call is TRBV7-8, the J call TRBJ1-2; D perhaps matches TRBD1 (5 bases). The CDR3 spans 12 residues. The V gene's germline CDR1 is SGHVS and CDR2 FQNEAQ. V lost 1 base and J lost 8, with 8 bases in between. This CDR3 is CASSLGGGGYTF. The CDR3 bases are TGTGCCAGCAGCTTAGGCGGGGGGGGCTACACCTTC.

The CDR3 nucleotides are TGTGCCAGCAGCTCTGGGACAGGGACGGGGACCCAGTACTTC. Protein sequence: CASSSGTGTGTQYF. The V and J genes are TRBV7-2 and TRBJ2-5; 9 nucleotides line up with TRBD1. V shed 4 bases and J 7 bases; nucleotides not matched to a gene: 7. The CDR3 runs to 14 residues. Germline CDR1 and CDR2: SGHTA and FQGNSA.

The J gene is TRBJ2-3, the V gene TRBV7-2, with a tentative D call TRBD2 (5 bases). The V gene's germline CDR1 is SGHTA and CDR2 FQGNSA. Trimming removed 5 bases at V and 8 bases at J, with 11 bases between. This CDR3 has 12 residues. CDR3 residues: CASSPEGVTQYF. DNA of the CDR3: TGTGCCAGCAGCCCAGAGGGTGTTACGCAGTATTTT.

The chain recombines TRBV6-4 with TRBJ2-3, with D perhaps TRBD1 (5 bases). The CDR3 covers 14 residues. The V and J ends lost 2 bases and 1 base respectively, with 7 bases between them. Germline CDR1 MRHNA, CDR2 SNTAGT. The CDR3: CASSDGAGTDTQYF. CDR3 nucleotides: TGTGCCAGCAGTGACGGGGCTGGCACAGATACGCAGTATTTT.

This clone was recorded only once. The chain couples TRBV27 to TRBJ1-2; D remains unclear. This CDR3 has 14 amino acids. Germline V gene lookup returns CDR1 MNHEY and CDR2 SMNVEV (reference sequence). V was cut by 2 bases and J by 4 bases, with 11 bases left in between. The CDR3 sequence is CASSLGGGSYGYTF. As DNA, the CDR3 is TGTGCCAGCAGTTTAGGCGGTGGCAGCTATGGCTACACCTTC.

The chain carries TRBV29-1 and TRBJ2-1; 9 bases are a match to TRBD2. CDR3 length: 16 residues. CDR1 is SQVTM and CDR2 is ANQGSEA in the germline V gene. Unmatched junction bases numbered 13, after V lost 5 bases and J lost 5 bases. CDR3 DNA sequence: TGCAGCGTTCATCCCCTGAGAAGCGGGAGGAACAATGAGCAGTTCTTC. The encoded protein is CSVHPLRSGRNNEQFF.

V is TRBV12-3 or TRBV12-4 and J is TRBJ1-1; no clear D. This CDR3 spans 13 amino acids. The V gene lost 7 bases and the J gene lost 6 bases, with 15 bases spanning the gap. CDR3 bases: TGTGCCAGCACCCAAAACCGAGGGTCTGAAGCTTTCTTT. Protein: CASTQNRGSEAFF.

The chain employs TRBV7-2 and TRBJ2-7; 9 bases fit TRBD2. Germline V CDR1 and CDR2: SGHTA, FQGNSA. The CDR3 totals 15 residues. The J segment lost 1 base and the V segment lost 5 bases, leaving 6 bases of the junction unmatched. Here the CDR3 DNA reads TGTGCCAGCAGCGCTGCGGGAGGGCCTTCCTACGAGCAGTACTTC. Translation: CASSAAGGPSYEQYF.

This clone appeared a single time. The chain joins TRBV9 to TRBJ2-5, with 7 bases lining up with TRBD2. Germline V gene sequence: CDR1 SGDLS, CDR2 YYNGEE. V shed 3 bases and J 2 bases; nucleotides not matched to a gene: 4. This CDR3 contains 14 residues. The CDR3 reads CASSAGLSQETQYF. The CDR3 nucleotides read TGTGCCAGCAGCGCGGGACTATCACAAGAGACCCAGTACTTC.

This chain connects TRBV7-2 to TRBJ1-4; 9 bases match TRBD1. J lost 8 bases, V lost 5 bases, and 9 bases had no gene match. This CDR3 region has 15 residues. Per the germline V gene, CDR1 is SGHTA and CDR2 is FQGNSA. Here the CDR3 DNA reads TGTGCCAGCAGCCCCCTGAGACAGGGGGACGAAAAACTGTTTTTT. It translates to CASSPLRQGDEKLFF.

This chain connects TRBV12-3 or TRBV12-4 to TRBJ1-2; 7 bases map to TRBD1. The CDR3 is 13 amino acids. With V trimmed by 3 bases and J by 8 bases, 6 bases remained unmatched. The CDR3 nucleotides read TGTGCCAGCAGTTTGGGTCAGGGGGTAGGCTACACCTTC. Its protein is CASSLGQGVGYTF.

J is TRBJ1-1 and V is TRBV6-1, with D possibly TRBD1 on 6 matching bases. Germline V gene lookup returns CDR1 MNHNS and CDR2 SASEGT. V shed 0 bases and J shed 0 bases, with 8 bases lying between them. This CDR3 contains 15 residues. CDR3 DNA sequence: TGTGCCAGCAGTGAAGCCAGGGACATGAACACTGAAGCTTTCTTT. It specifies CASSEARDMNTEAFF.

This sequence joins TRBV29-1 and TRBJ2-1; 9 bases map to TRBD2. The CDR3 has 14 amino acids. Germline V lookup: CDR1 SQVTM, CDR2 ANQGSEA. V was clipped by 3 bases and J by 4 bases; unmatched bases: 4. The CDR3 DNA reads as TGCAGCGTTGATCGTCTAGCGGGGTACAATGAGCAGTTCTTC. It specifies CSVDRLAGYNEQFF.

V usage is TRBV2 and J usage is TRBJ2-5; 7 positions agree with TRBD1. Losses at the gene ends were 5 bases for V and 5 bases for J; bases not matched to a gene: 8. There are 14 residues in the CDR3. Germline V gene data show CDR1 as SNHLY and CDR2 as FYNNEI. CDR3 coding DNA: TGTGCCAGCAGTCCGAGACAGGGATCCGAGACCCAGTACTTC. Translation gives CASSPRQGSETQYF.

V gene TRBV5-4 combines with J gene TRBJ2-3, with 7 bases lining up with TRBD1. There are 15 residues in the CDR3. V dropped 0 bases and J dropped 4; count of bases not matched to a gene: 5. Looked up from germline, CDR1 is SGHNT and CDR2 is YYREEE (reference sequence). CDR3 amino acids: CASSLARGGADTQYF. CDR3 nucleotides: TGTGCCAGCAGCTTGGCCAGAGGGGGCGCAGATACGCAGTATTTT.

The V and J genes are TRBV7-2 and TRBJ2-7, with unresolved D. The germline gives CDR1 SGHTA, CDR2 FQGNSA. The CDR3 loop spans 15 amino acids. Deletions cut 1 base from V and 4 bases from J, with 14 bases between. In DNA form, the CDR3 reads TGTGCCAGCAGCTTAGGAATCAGATCCCCATACGAGCAGTACTTC. Translating gives CASSLGIRSPYEQYF. The full variable domain, with the rest looked up from reference TRBV7-2 and TRBJ2-7, is GAGVSQSPSNKVTEKGKDVELRCDPISGHTALYWYRQSLGQGLEFLIYFQGNSAPDKSGLPSDRFSAERTGGSVSTLTIQRTQQEDSAVYLCASSLGIRSPYEQYFGPGTRLTVT.

The DNA of the CDR3 is TGTGCCAGCAAGGGAGGCGCTAACAATCAGCCCCAGCATTTT. Protein product: CASKGGANNQPQHF. The chain combines TRBV28 with TRBJ1-5; D uncertain. Germline loops: CDR1 MDHEN, CDR2 SYDVKM. The CDR3 spans 14 residues. The V end lost 7 bases, the J end lost 3 bases, and 13 bases lay between the germline ends.

In its sample, this clone was seen a few times. The gene calls are TRBV28 and TRBJ2-7; TRBD1 aligns across 10 bases. After removal of 5 bases from V and 1 base from J, the junction contained 5 bases not matched to a gene. Looked up from germline, CDR1 is MDHEN and CDR2 is SYDVKM. The CDR3 covers 15 residues. The CDR3 sequence is CASSQPGQGSYEQYF. CDR3 in DNA: TGTGCCAGCAGTCAACCGGGACAGGGGTCCTACGAGCAGTACTTC.

The sample holds a few counts of this clone. This sequence joins TRBV30 and TRBJ1-5, with D perhaps TRBD1 (6 bases). Germline V gene sequence: CDR1 GTSNPN, CDR2 SVGIG (reference sequence). CDR3 length: 13 residues. The V gene lost 2 bases and the J gene lost 4 bases, with 9 bases spanning the gap. CDR3 sequence reads: CAWSSQGNQPQHF. DNA for the CDR3: TGTGCCTGGAGTAGCCAGGGGAATCAGCCCCAGCATTTT.

V usage is TRBV29-1 and J usage is TRBJ1-2; 8 bases are shared with TRBD1. This CDR3 has 13 residues. Germline CDR1 SQVTM, CDR2 ANQGSEA. Trimming at V came to 6 bases and at J to 4 bases, leaving 7 bases not matched to a gene. The CDR3 DNA is TGCAGCGTACTGTCAGGGGGCGGCTATGGCTACACCTTC. Encoded protein: CSVLSGGGYGYTF.

The CDR3 loop is CASSVGETGELFF. The DNA for the CDR3 is TGTGCCAGCAGCGTAGGCGAAACCGGGGAGCTGTTTTTT. This chain joins TRBV9 and TRBJ2-2; D is undetermined. The CDR3 runs 13 residues. Germline CDR1 is SGDLS and CDR2 is YYNGEE. Trimming took off 0 bases at V and 5 bases at J, with 5 bases between the two ends.

V gene TRBV19 combines with J gene TRBJ1-4; TRBD1 might be the D (6 bases). Germline V gene lookup returns CDR1 LNHDA and CDR2 SQIVND (reference sequence). The CDR3 is 15 amino acids. Trimming removed 0 bases at V and 13 bases at J, with 18 bases between. The CDR3 bases are TGTGCCAGTAGTATAGATACGAGGGGGGGCAGCCTACTGTTTTTT. It is translated as CASSIDTRGGSLLFF.